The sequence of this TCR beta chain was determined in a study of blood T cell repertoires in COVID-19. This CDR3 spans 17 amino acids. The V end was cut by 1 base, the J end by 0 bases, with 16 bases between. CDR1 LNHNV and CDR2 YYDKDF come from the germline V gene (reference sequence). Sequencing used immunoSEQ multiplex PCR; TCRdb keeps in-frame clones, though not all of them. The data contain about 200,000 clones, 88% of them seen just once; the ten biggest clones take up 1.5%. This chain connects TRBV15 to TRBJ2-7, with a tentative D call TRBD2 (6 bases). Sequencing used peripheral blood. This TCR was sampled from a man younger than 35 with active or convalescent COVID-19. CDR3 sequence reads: CATSRGTSGRRSYEQYF. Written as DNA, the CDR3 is TGTGCCACCAGCAGAGGGACCAGCGGGCGACGCTCCTACGAGCAGTACTTC.